Following are 10 T cell receptor beta chains from one sample sequenced in a study of cytomegalovirus exposure and HLA in healthy donors. The PCR was carried out with 60 Vbeta primers and 13 Jbeta primers. This table comes from immunoSEQ multiplex PCR, and its TCRdb copy is limited to in-frame clones, with some not included. The top ten clones hold approximately 1.6% of a sample with fewer than 150,000 clones, 70% to 75% of them seen once. Sequenced sample: PBMCs. The source is a young woman in good health and CMV-seronegative.

The rearrangement uses TRBV7-6 and TRBJ2-1, with D maybe TRBD1 (5 bases). Per germline, CDR1 SGHVS and CDR2 FNYEAQ. The CDR3 totals 16 residues. V shed 1 base and J shed 6 bases, with 16 bases lying between them. The DNA of the CDR3 is TGTGCCAGCAGCTTAGGTAGGGGTCCTTCTGGCAATGAGCAGTTCTTC. It translates to CASSLGRGPSGNEQFF.

The V call is TRBV27, the J call TRBJ1-2; no clear D gene. The CDR3 covers 14 residues. V was clipped by 8 bases and J by 4 bases, with 17 bases between them. Per germline, CDR1 MNHEY and CDR2 SMNVEV (reference sequence). DNA for the CDR3: TGTGCCAGCTCCCCCCAGGAGGCCGTCTATGGCTACACCTTC. Residues: CASSPQEAVYGYTF.

As concerns this clone: This CDR3 is also generated by other DNA sequences in the sample. The chain joins TRBV7-2 to TRBJ2-5; 13 bases are shared with TRBD2. This CDR3 has 16 residues. The J segment lost 2 bases and the V segment lost 5 bases, leaving 5 bases of the junction unmatched. The germline gives CDR1 SGHTA, CDR2 FQGNSA. The CDR3: CASSLGLAGAQETQYF. The CDR3, as DNA: TGTGCCAGCAGCCTCGGACTAGCGGGGGCTCAAGAGACCCAGTACTTC.

Of note for this clone: The same CDR3 is also encoded by other DNA sequences in this sample. The chain is built from TRBV18 and TRBJ1-2, with a weak D call TRBD1 (5 bases). Germline CDR1 is KGHSH and CDR2 is LQKENI. The CDR3 totals 13 residues. Trimming cost V 3 bases and J 7 bases, with 12 bases left between them. For the CDR3, the DNA is TGTGCCAGCTCACCCCCGCGGGGCTCTGGCTACACCTTC. This codes for CASSPPRGSGYTF.

V usage is TRBV6-5 and J usage is TRBJ1-2; TRBD1 matches at 7 bases. CDR3 length: 15 residues. V gave up 2 bases and J gave up 3 bases; unmatched junction bases: 6. The V gene's germline CDR1 is MNHEY and CDR2 SVGAGI. The CDR3 DNA follows: TGTGCCAGCAGTTACACGTACAGGGGTGACTATGGCTACACCTTC. This translates into CASSYTYRGDYGYTF.

The rearrangement uses TRBV11-1 and TRBJ2-1; TRBD2 matches 7 bases. CDR1 is SGHAT and CDR2 is FQDESV in the germline V gene (reference sequence). J gave up 5 bases and V 5 bases, and 9 bases lay outside the gene matches. The CDR3 loop spans 15 amino acids. The CDR3 DNA is TGTGCCAGCAGCCCCCGAGCGGGGACCGACAATGAGCAGTTCTTC. This sequence encodes CASSPRAGTDNEQFF.

The chain uses TRBV5-1 and TRBJ2-7; TRBD1 aligns across 9 bases. Germline V CDR1 and CDR2: SGHRS, YFSETQ. Germline trimming cut 4 bases from V and 5 bases from J; bases unmatched to any gene: 10. CDR3 length: 15 amino acids. The CDR3 DNA follows: TGCGCCAGCAGCCTAAGGACAGGGGTTTTGGACGAGCAGTACTTC. Amino acid sequence: CASSLRTGVLDEQYF.

The V and J genes are TRBV10-3 and TRBJ2-3; maybe TRBD2 (6 bases). V lost 7 bases and J 0 bases, leaving 11 bases between the germline ends. The CDR3 totals 14 residues. The germline gives CDR1 ENHRY, CDR2 SYGVKD. The CDR3 is CAITSGTSTDTQYF. The CDR3, as DNA: TGTGCCATCACCTCCGGGACTAGCACAGATACGCAGTATTTT.

This chain uses TRBV19 with TRBJ1-5; tentatively, D is TRBD1 (5 bases). The germline gives CDR1 LNHDA, CDR2 SQIVND (reference sequence). This CDR3 has 15 residues. The V end was cut by 6 bases, the J end by 2 bases, with 14 bases between. This chain's CDR3 is CASSPPGVRNQPQHF. CDR3 in DNA: TGTGCCAGTAGCCCGCCGGGGGTCCGCAATCAGCCCCAGCATTTT.

V gene TRBV10-2 combines with J gene TRBJ2-3; a possible D gene is TRBD1 (5 bases). The CDR3 consists of 11 residues. The V end lost 8 bases, the J end lost 4 bases, and 7 bases lay between the germline ends. Germline V gene data show CDR1 as WSHSY and CDR2 as SAAADI. The CDR3 coding sequence is TGCGCCAGCGGGGCCGCAGATACGCAGTATTTT. Translated, it gives CASGAADTQYF.